The entry that follows covers one T cell receptor (beta chain) sequence. Its antigen is currently unknown. The PCR contained 60 Vbeta and 13 Jbeta primers. TCRdb keeps only in-frame clones here, not all; method: immunoSEQ multiplex PCR. Of around 150,000 clones listed, around 88% are singletons. Unmatched junction bases numbered 5, after V lost 8 bases and J lost 1 base. Germline V CDR1 and CDR2: LNHNV, YYDKDF (reference sequence). There are 14 residues in the CDR3. The data belong to a study of cytomegalovirus exposure and HLA in healthy donors. Study as a whole: The Caucasian-associated ancestry cluster contained about 80% of the approximately 400 genotyped donors. Study conclusions and caveats: There were some public TCRs occurring in many donors, but most TCR sequences were rare.

This receptor was identified in a woman aged 25 to 45 in good health and CMV-seronegative. The chain joins TRBV15 to TRBJ2-5; 9 bases align to TRBD2. Sequenced material: PBMCs. DNA of the CDR3: TGTGCCACCGGGCTAGCGGGGCTCCAAGAGACCCAGTACTTC. Its protein is CATGLAGLQETQYF.